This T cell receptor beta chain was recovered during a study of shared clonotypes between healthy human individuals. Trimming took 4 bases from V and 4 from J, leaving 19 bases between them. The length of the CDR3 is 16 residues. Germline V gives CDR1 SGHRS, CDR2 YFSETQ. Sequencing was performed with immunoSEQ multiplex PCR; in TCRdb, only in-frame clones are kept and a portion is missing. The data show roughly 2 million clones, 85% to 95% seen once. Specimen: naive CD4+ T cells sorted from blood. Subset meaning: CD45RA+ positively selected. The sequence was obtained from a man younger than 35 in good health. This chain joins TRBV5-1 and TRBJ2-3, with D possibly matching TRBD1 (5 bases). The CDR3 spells CASSPLVVQGADTQYF. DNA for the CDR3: TGCGCCAGCAGCCCCTTAGTAGTCCAAGGGGCAGATACGCAGTATTTT.